These 22 T cell receptor beta chains originate from one sample sequenced in a study of CD8 T cells in ankylosing spondylitis. TCRdb reanalysed the 5' RACE reads using MiXCR and keeps one entry per CDR3 protein. This table has around 210,000 distinct CDR3 sequences, approximately 7.6% appearing once. The material sequenced was blood, either unsorted or a sorted T cell fraction (not recorded which). The origin of the receptors is a female donor with ankylosing spondylitis or in good health (not recorded which).

This clonotype has ten or more counts. The V gene is TRBV7-8, the J gene TRBJ2-3; D may match TRBD1 or TRBD2 (5 bases each). Germline-derived CDR1 and CDR2 are SGHVS and FQNEAQ. V gave up 1 base and J gave up 5 bases, with 16 bases separating them. This CDR3 spans 16 amino acids. As DNA, the CDR3 is TGTGCCAGCAGCTTAGGGGGGATCTACAACAGAGATACGCAGTATTTT. This gives the protein CASSLGGIYNRDTQYF.

This clonotype has at least ten counts. The rearrangement uses TRBV28 and TRBJ1-5; D is unresolved. The germline V gene encodes CDR1 MDHEN and CDR2 SYDVKM. Trimming removed 5 bases from V and 0 bases from J, with 8 bases in between. The CDR3 has 14 amino acids. DNA for the CDR3: TGTGCCAGCAGTCCCAGCGTTAGCAATCAGCCCCAGCATTTT. It specifies CASSPSVSNQPQHF.

This clonotype appeared many times. J is TRBJ2-1 and V is TRBV4-3; TRBD2 agrees at 9 bases. V was clipped by 0 bases and J by 4 bases; unmatched bases: 7. This CDR3 spans 17 amino acids. Germline CDR1 is LGHNA and CDR2 is YSLEER. CDR3 nucleotide sequence: TGCGCCAGCAGCCAAGAGTTTAGGGCGGGAGGGTACAATGAGCAGTTCTTC. Amino acid sequence: CASSQEFRAGGYNEQFF.

This clonotype occurred a few times. The V gene is TRBV7-6, the J gene TRBJ2-7, with 7 bases lining up with TRBD2. The germline gives CDR1 SGHVS, CDR2 FNYEAQ. Unmatched junction bases numbered 7, after V lost 5 bases and J lost 0 bases. The CDR3 is 15 residues long. Here the CDR3 reads CASSRSASGSYEQYF. In nucleotides, the CDR3 is TGTGCCAGCAGCCGGTCGGCTAGCGGCTCCTACGAGCAGTACTTC.

This clonotype was seen at least ten times. The V and J genes are TRBV12-3 or TRBV12-4 and TRBJ2-5; maybe TRBD2 (6 bases). Trimming took off 2 bases at V and 7 bases at J, with 14 bases between the two ends. The CDR3 is 14 amino acids. The DNA of the CDR3 is TGTGCCAGCAGTTTAAAGTCTAGCGTAGTGACCCAGTACTTC. Its protein product is CASSLKSSVVTQYF.

In its sample, this clonotype was seen a few times. J is TRBJ2-1 and V is TRBV10-3; D possibly matches TRBD1 or TRBD2 (6 bases each). This CDR3 spans 12 amino acids. CDR1 is ENHRY, CDR2 SYGVKD, per germline. The V and J ends lost 8 bases and 6 bases respectively, with 11 bases between them. The CDR3 sequence: CAIGSGANEQFF. The CDR3 DNA sequence: TGTGCCATCGGTTCGGGGGCCAATGAGCAGTTCTTC.

This clonotype occurred many times. This chain links TRBV20-1 with TRBJ2-7; 7 bases agree with TRBD2. Germline-derived CDR1 and CDR2 are DFQATT and SNEGSKA (reference sequence). This CDR3 contains 13 residues. The V and J ends lost 0 bases and 6 bases, in that order; junction bases with no gene match: 5. CDR3 sequence reads: CSAREAGDREQYF. In nucleotides, the CDR3 is TGCAGTGCTAGAGAGGCGGGAGATCGCGAGCAGTACTTC.

This clonotype was picked up many times. The chain joins TRBV5-1 to TRBJ2-2; possible D gene TRBD2, 6 bases. This CDR3 has 14 amino acids. The V gene's germline CDR1 is SGHRS and CDR2 YFSETQ. V gave up 4 bases and J gave up 1 base, with 8 bases separating them. The CDR3 protein is CASSEGLNTGELFF. As DNA, the CDR3 is TGCGCCAGCAGCGAGGGACTGAACACCGGGGAGCTGTTTTTT.

The chain combines TRBV7-2 with TRBJ1-2; TRBD1 matches 7 bases. Per the germline V gene, CDR1 is SGHTA and CDR2 is FQGNSA. There are 12 residues in the CDR3. V was pared by 5 bases and J by 13 bases, with 10 bases of the junction left unmatched. The CDR3 region has the DNA TGTGCCAGCAGCCAGGACAGGAAGGCCGCCACCTTC. Protein: CASSQDRKAATF.

This clonotype was recorded many times. The rearrangement uses TRBV10-3 and TRBJ2-6; D unresolved. Germline CDR1 reads ENHRY; CDR2 reads SYGVKD. V was shortened by 11 bases and J by 3 bases, with 14 bases between the two germline ends. This CDR3 comprises 14 residues. The CDR3 spells CAGEGGGGANVLTF. CDR3 bases: TGTGCCGGTGAAGGCGGTGGTGGGGCCAACGTCCTGACTTTC.

This clonotype was seen a handful of times. The chain employs TRBV28 and TRBJ2-5; the match to TRBD1 covers 9 bases. The germline V gene has CDR1 MDHEN and CDR2 SYDVKM. V was clipped by 5 bases and J by 5 bases; unmatched bases: 12. CDR3 size: 16 residues. CDR3 DNA sequence: TGTGCCAGCAGTCCCGGACAGGGGATTTTTTGGGAGACCCAGTACTTC. Translation: CASSPGQGIFWETQYF.

This clonotype has ten or more counts. The limits of the CDR3 on the DNA are not certain, so only TCRdb's listed CDR3 is given. This sequence joins TRBV4-1 and TRBJ2-2; TRBD2 is the table's D call, not checked against the DNA. Germline V gives CDR1 MGHRA, CDR2 YSYEKL. The CDR3 comprises 16 residues, both ends counted. CDR3 sequence: CASSRPGLDTGELFFF.

This clonotype occurred many times. This chain links TRBV20-1 with TRBJ1-5; the D gene is possibly TRBD1 (5 bases). Germline CDR1 DFQATT, CDR2 SNEGSKA (reference sequence). The CDR3 extends over 14 amino acids. The CDR3 DNA sequence: TGCAGCCAGCGGGCGGGAGGGGCCAATCAGCCCCAGCATTTT. Translating gives CSQRAGGANQPQHF.

This clonotype has only a few counts. A single base separates this from a much larger clone, so it may be a read error. The chain joins TRBV12-3 or TRBV12-4 to TRBJ1-2; 8 bases match TRBD1. The CDR3 is 16 residues long. The CDR3 bases are TGTGCCACCAGTTTAGCCTTCGGACAGGGTGAAACGAGCTACACCTTC. Translation gives CATSLAFGQGETSYTF.

The table lists this clonotype with many counts. The chain couples TRBV5-1 to TRBJ1-1; TRBD1 matches 7 bases. V lost 4 bases to trimming and J lost 3 bases; unmatched junction nucleotides: 6. The CDR3 extends over 14 amino acids. CDR1 is SGHRS, CDR2 YFSETQ, per germline. The CDR3: CASSMDRTDTEAFF. The CDR3 DNA is TGCGCCAGCAGCATGGACAGGACTGACACTGAAGCTTTCTTT.

This clonotype was counted many times. This chain's CDR3 is CSARDQDSTNTIYF. The CDR3 bases are TGCAGTGCTAGAGATCAAGACAGCACAAACACCATATATTTT. This sequence joins TRBV20-1 and TRBJ1-3; possible D gene TRBD1, 5 bases. The CDR3 covers 14 residues. Germline V lookup: CDR1 DFQATT, CDR2 SNEGSKA (reference sequence). Trimming cost V 0 bases and J 6 bases, with 12 bases left between them.

This clonotype has at least ten counts. This chain connects TRBV5-1 to TRBJ2-5; TRBD2 matches at 11 bases. V lost 3 bases and J lost 5; bases outside the gene matches: 21. CDR3 length: 20 amino acids. Germline V gives CDR1 SGHRS, CDR2 YFSETQ. In DNA form, the CDR3 reads TGCGCCAGCAGCTACCTCGGACTAGCGGGCCAACCTAGCCGGGGTGAGACCCAGTACTTC. It specifies CASSYLGLAGQPSRGETQYF.

The gene calls are TRBV27 and TRBJ2-5, with D possibly matching TRBD2 (6 bases). This CDR3 is 14 amino acids long. Per germline, CDR1 MNHEY and CDR2 SMNVEV (reference sequence). Between the trimmed V and J ends, which lost 2 bases and 0 bases, there was a span of 7 bases. CDR3 in DNA: TGTGCCAGCAGTTTAAGGGACTACCAAGAGACCCAGTACTTC. Its protein is CASSLRDYQETQYF.

This clonotype occurred many times. The chain carries TRBV15 and TRBJ2-5; the match to TRBD2 covers 10 bases. Looked up from germline, CDR1 is LNHNV and CDR2 is YYDKDF (reference sequence). CDR3 size: 15 residues. The ends lost 5 bases at V and 4 bases at J; junction bases unmatched: 7. The CDR3: CATSGLAGERETQYF. The CDR3, as DNA: TGTGCCACCAGCGGTCTAGCGGGAGAAAGAGAGACCCAGTACTTC.

In this sample, this clonotype turned up many times. Relative to the germline gene, one junction end is altered; a read error may explain this. This chain connects TRBV25-1 to TRBJ2-3; no clear D gene. Per the germline V gene, CDR1 is MGHDK and CDR2 is SYGVNS. The CDR3 spans 12 residues. In DNA, the CDR3 is TGCGCCAGCAGATCAAGCACAGATACGCAGTATTTT. This gives the protein CASRSSTDTQYF.

This clonotype came up many times. The V call is TRBV10-3, the J call TRBJ1-5; D unresolved. Looked up from germline, CDR1 is ENHRY and CDR2 is SYGVKD. The CDR3 is 16 amino acids. V gave up 2 bases and J gave up 3 bases, with 14 bases separating them. The CDR3 sequence: CAISEGRKGLNQPQHF. CDR3 coding DNA: TGTGCCATCAGTGAGGGAAGAAAGGGTCTCAATCAGCCCCAGCATTTT.

This clonotype has a handful of counts. This rearrangement joins TRBV7-2 to TRBJ2-1; D is ambiguous. Trimming removed 1 base from V and 6 bases from J, with 10 bases in between. Germline CDR1 reads SGHTA; CDR2 reads FQGNSA. This CDR3 has 14 residues. CDR3 amino acids: CASSLGWIVNEQFF. CDR3 nucleotides: TGTGCCAGCAGCTTAGGGTGGATTGTCAATGAGCAGTTCTTC.